These 8 T cell receptor beta chains came from one sample sequenced in a study of T cells in Graves' hyperthyroidism and ophthalmopathy (dated by TCRdb to the late 2010s). The library was built by means of multiplex PCR. Reads for this sample came from an Illumina HiSeq 2000. TCR beta CDR3 regions were amplified from RNA transcripts. For the first round of RT-PCR on the TCR CDR3, the HTBI primer set was used together with the Qiagen OneStep RT-PCR kit. TCRdb passed the public sequencing reads through fastp at Q25 and MiXCR, retaining productive beta sequences. Rows merge per CDR3 protein into single entries with the most common DNA and genes. The sample yields 250,000 to 300,000 distinct CDR3 sequences; approximately 18% were counted once. The ten largest clones take up less than 45% of the sample. The source material was blood. Receptors originate from a man aged 45-60 years with Graves' ophthalmopathy.

This clonotype was counted ten times or more. This sequence joins TRBV5-1 and TRBJ2-1; 14 nucleotides agree with TRBD2. The V segment lost 4 bases and the J segment 3 bases; nucleotides outside the gene matches: 3. Germline V gene data show CDR1 as SGHRS and CDR2 as YFSETQ. CDR3 length: 16 amino acids. The CDR3 loop reads CASSQGLAGVYNEQFF. In nucleotides, the CDR3 is TGCGCCAGCAGCCAGGGACTAGCGGGGGTCTACAATGAGCAGTTCTTC.

This clonotype occurred many times. This chain links TRBV11-2 with TRBJ1-2, with 10 bases aligning to TRBD1. Trimming took 4 bases from V and 6 from J; bases not matched to a gene: 17. Germline CDR1 SGHAT, CDR2 FQNNGV. The CDR3 length is 18 residues. In DNA form, the CDR3 reads TGTGCCAGCAGCTCAGATGCGGACAGGGGGTTTCCATTCCATGGCTACACCTTC. Translation: CASSSDADRGFPFHGYTF.

The table lists this clonotype with many counts. J is TRBJ1-1 and V is TRBV2, with 7 bases fitting TRBD1. CDR3 length: 17 amino acids. Germline V gene data show CDR1 as SNHLY and CDR2 as FYNNEI. V shed 5 bases and J 0 bases; nucleotides not matched to a gene: 12. Written as DNA, the CDR3 is TGTGCCAGCAGTTATGGACAGGTTGCCACTTTGAACACTGAAGCTTTCTTT. This encodes CASSYGQVATLNTEAFF.

This clonotype showed up many times. The genes are TRBV12-3 or TRBV12-4 and TRBJ2-1; D gene ambiguous. V was shortened by 6 bases and J by 10 bases, with 16 bases between the two germline ends. This CDR3 contains 13 residues. The CDR3 region has the DNA TGTGCCAGCAGCTCGACAACTTCGACCGAGCAGTTCTTC. Its translation is CASSSTTSTEQFF.

The chain is built from TRBV4-2 and TRBJ2-4; tentatively, D is TRBD1 or TRBD2 (6 bases each). This CDR3 has 15 amino acids. V shed 4 bases and J shed 7 bases, with 17 bases lying between them. Germline CDR1 LGHNA, CDR2 YNFKEQ. The CDR3, as DNA: TGTGCCAGCAGCCGAGGGGCGGAGGGGGGCAACATTCAGTACTTC. As protein: CASSRGAEGGNIQYF.

Concerning this clonotype itself: Here the CDR3 omits its conserved ending phenylalanine or tryptophan, so a read error is the likely source. The CDR3 coding sequence is TGTGCCAGCAGCCAAGGTCAGGGAGGGAGTGACTACGAGCAGTACTCC. It encodes CASSQGQGGSDYEQYS. The chain recombines TRBV3-1 with TRBJ2-7; 7 bases match TRBD2. The CDR3 consists of 16 residues. V trimming: 1 base; J trimming: 3 bases; junction bases outside the gene matches: 9. The germline CDR1 and CDR2 sequences are LGHDT and YNNKEL (reference sequence).

This clonotype came up many times. The chain links TRBV27 to TRBJ2-1; 13 nucleotides align to TRBD2. The CDR3 has 16 amino acids. V lost 5 bases and J lost 8; bases outside the gene matches: 9. The germline V gene encodes CDR1 MNHEY and CDR2 SMNVEV (reference sequence). The CDR3 sequence is CASSQLAGGPGDEQFF. The CDR3 region has the DNA TGTGCCAGCAGTCAACTAGCGGGAGGGCCAGGGGATGAGCAGTTCTTC.

The chain joins TRBV7-3 to TRBJ2-5; unclear D gene. The CDR3 extends over 15 amino acids. V lost 2 bases, J lost 3 bases, and 13 bases lay in between. Germline CDR1 is SGHTA and CDR2 is FQGTGA. CDR3 nucleotides: TGTGCCAGCAGCTTACAAAAGGGAAGAGAAGAGACCCAGTACTTC. As protein: CASSLQKGREETQYF.